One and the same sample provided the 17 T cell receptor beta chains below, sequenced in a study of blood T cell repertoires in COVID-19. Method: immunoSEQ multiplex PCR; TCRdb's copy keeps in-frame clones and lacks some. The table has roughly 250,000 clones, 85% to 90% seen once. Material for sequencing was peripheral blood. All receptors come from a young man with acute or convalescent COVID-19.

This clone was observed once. The CDR3 bases are TGTGCCAGTAGTCCCTGGACAGGCTCCTACGAGCAGTACTTC. Its protein is CASSPWTGSYEQYF. V and J are TRBV19 and TRBJ2-7, with 7 positions matching TRBD1. The trim removed 5 bases at V and 0 bases at J, leaving 4 bases unmatched. The length of the CDR3 is 14 residues. CDR1 LNHDA and CDR2 SQIVND come from the germline V gene (reference sequence).

The CDR3 DNA sequence: TGTGCCAGCAGCCCATGGAGGGCCTCCGAGCAGTACTTC. Protein: CASSPWRASEQYF. This chain links TRBV7-2 with TRBJ2-7, with D possibly TRBD2 on 6 matching bases. This CDR3 is 13 amino acids long. Trimming removed 5 bases at V and 6 bases at J, with 14 bases between. The germline CDR1 and CDR2 sequences are SGHTA and FQGNSA.

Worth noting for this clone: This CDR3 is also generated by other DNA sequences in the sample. The CDR3 region is CASSLNRGNTEAFF. The CDR3 coding sequence is TGCGCCAGCAGCTTGAACAGGGGGAACACTGAAGCTTTCTTT. The rearrangement links TRBV5-1 to TRBJ1-1; 7 nucleotides agree with TRBD1. Per germline, CDR1 SGHRS and CDR2 YFSETQ. This CDR3 has 14 amino acids. The V and J ends lost 1 base and 1 base, in that order; junction bases with no gene match: 1. Variable domain in full (rest from reference TRBV5-1 and TRBJ1-1): KAGVTQTPRYLIKTRGQQVTLSCSPISGHRSVSWYQQTPGQGLQFLFEYFSETQRNKGNFPGRFSGRQFSNSRSEMNVSTLELGDSALYLCASSLNRGNTEAFFGQGTRLTVV.

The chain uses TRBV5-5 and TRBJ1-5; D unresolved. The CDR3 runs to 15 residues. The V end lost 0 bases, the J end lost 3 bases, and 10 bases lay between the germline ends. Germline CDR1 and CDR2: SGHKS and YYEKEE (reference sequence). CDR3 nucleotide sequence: TGTGCCAGCAGCTTGGCCGGGAACCACAATCAGCCCCAGCATTTT. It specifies CASSLAGNHNQPQHF.

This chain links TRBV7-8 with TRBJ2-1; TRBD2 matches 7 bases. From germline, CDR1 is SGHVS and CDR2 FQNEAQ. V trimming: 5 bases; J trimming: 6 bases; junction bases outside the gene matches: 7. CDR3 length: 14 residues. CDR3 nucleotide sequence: TGTGCCAGCAGCCGATCTCCGGGGGGCAATGAGCAGTTCTTC. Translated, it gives CASSRSPGGNEQFF.

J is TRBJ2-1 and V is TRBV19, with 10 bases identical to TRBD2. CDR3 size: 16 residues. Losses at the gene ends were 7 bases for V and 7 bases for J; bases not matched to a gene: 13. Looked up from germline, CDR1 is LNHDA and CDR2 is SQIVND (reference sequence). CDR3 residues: CASTASGGKLRNEQFF. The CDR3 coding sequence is TGTGCCAGTACGGCTAGCGGGGGAAAGTTGAGGAATGAGCAGTTCTTC.

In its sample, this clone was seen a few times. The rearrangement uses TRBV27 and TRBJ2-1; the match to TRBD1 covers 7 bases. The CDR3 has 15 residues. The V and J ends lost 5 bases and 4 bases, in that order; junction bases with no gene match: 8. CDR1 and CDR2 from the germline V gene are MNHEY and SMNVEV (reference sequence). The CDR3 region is CASSGTARKYNEQFF. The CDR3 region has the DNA TGTGCCAGCAGTGGGACAGCGCGAAAGTACAATGAGCAGTTCTTC.

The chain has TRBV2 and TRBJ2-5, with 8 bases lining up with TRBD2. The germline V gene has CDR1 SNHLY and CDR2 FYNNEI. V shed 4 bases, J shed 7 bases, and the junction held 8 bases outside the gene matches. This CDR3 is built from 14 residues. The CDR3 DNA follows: TGTGCCAGCAGTGTGGGACTAGGGGATAGGACCCAGTACTTC. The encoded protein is CASSVGLGDRTQYF.

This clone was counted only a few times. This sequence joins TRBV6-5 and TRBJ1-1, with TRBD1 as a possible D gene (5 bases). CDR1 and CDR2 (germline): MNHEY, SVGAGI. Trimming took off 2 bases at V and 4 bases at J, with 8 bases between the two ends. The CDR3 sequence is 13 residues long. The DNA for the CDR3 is TGTGCCAGCAGTTACAGGGGCTTCACTGAAGCTTTCTTT. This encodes CASSYRGFTEAFF.

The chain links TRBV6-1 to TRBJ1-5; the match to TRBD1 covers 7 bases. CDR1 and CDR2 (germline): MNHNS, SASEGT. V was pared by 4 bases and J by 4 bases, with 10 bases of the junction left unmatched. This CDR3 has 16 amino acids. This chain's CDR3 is CASSALKGARNQPQHF. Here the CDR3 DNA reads TGTGCCAGCAGTGCTCTTAAGGGGGCGCGGAATCAGCCCCAGCATTTT.

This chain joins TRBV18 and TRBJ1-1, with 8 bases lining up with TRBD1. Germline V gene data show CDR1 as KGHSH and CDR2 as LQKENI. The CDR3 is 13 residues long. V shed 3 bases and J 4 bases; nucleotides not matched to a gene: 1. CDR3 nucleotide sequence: TGTGCCAGCTCACCCGGACAGGGCACTGAAGCTTTCTTT. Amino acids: CASSPGQGTEAFF.

The CDR3 region has the DNA TGCGCCAGCACCACGACAGGATCTTACGAGCAGTACTTC. Protein sequence: CASTTTGSYEQYF. The chain uses TRBV5-1 and TRBJ2-7; possibly TRBD1 for D (6 bases). This CDR3 is built from 13 residues. The V and J ends lost 6 bases and 4 bases respectively, with 14 bases between them. CDR1 SGHRS and CDR2 YFSETQ come from the germline V gene.

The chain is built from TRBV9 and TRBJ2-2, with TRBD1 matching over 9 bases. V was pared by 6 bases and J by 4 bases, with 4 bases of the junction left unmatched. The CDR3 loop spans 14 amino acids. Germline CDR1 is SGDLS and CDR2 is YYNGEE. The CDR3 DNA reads TGTGCCAGCAAGACAGGGGGGCTCACCGGGGAGCTGTTTTTT. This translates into CASKTGGLTGELFF.

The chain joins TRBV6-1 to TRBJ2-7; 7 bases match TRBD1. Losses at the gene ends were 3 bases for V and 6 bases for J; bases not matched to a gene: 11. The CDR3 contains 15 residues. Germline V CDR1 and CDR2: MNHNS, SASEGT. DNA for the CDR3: TGTGCCAGCAGTGACCGACAGGGCACGGTCGGCGAGCAGTACTTC. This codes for CASSDRQGTVGEQYF.

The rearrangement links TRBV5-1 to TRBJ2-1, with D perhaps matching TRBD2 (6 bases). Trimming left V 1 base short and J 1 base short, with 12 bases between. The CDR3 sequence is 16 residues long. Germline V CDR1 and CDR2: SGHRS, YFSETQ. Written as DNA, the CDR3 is TGCGCCAGCAGCTTGAGGCTAGCGCCATCCTACAATGAGCAGTTCTTC. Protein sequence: CASSLRLAPSYNEQFF.

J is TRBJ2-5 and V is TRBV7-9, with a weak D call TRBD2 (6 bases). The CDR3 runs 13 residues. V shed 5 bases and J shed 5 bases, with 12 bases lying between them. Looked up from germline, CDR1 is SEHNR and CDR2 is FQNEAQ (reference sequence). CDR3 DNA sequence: TGTGCCAGCAGCCCCGGGAGCGCGGAGACCCAGTACTTC. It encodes CASSPGSAETQYF.

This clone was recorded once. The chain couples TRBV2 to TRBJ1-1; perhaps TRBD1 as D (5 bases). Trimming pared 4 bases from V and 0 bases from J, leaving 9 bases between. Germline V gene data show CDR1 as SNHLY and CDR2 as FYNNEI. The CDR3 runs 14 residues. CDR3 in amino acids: CASSVGRVNTEAFF. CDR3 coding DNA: TGTGCCAGCAGTGTTGGCAGGGTGAACACTGAAGCTTTCTTT.